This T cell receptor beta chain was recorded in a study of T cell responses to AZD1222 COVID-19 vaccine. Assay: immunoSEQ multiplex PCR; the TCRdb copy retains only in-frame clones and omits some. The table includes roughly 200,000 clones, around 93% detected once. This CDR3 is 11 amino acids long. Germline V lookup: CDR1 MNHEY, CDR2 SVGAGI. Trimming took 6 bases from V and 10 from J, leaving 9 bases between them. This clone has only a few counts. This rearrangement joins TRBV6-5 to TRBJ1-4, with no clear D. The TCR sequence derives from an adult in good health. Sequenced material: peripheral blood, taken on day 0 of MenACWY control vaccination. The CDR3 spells CASSQDGKLFF. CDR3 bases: TGTGCCAGCAGCCAGGATGGAAAACTGTTTTTT.